This record looks at one T cell receptor (beta chain) sequence and its context. The antigen is unknown. TCRdb's copy holds only in-frame clones and misses some; the assay was immunoSEQ multiplex PCR. The sample has 2 million to 2.5 million clones, around 95% seen once. From germline, CDR1 is MNHEY and CDR2 SVGAGI. The germline V and J ends were trimmed by 5 bases and 6 bases, with 12 bases remaining between them. This CDR3 contains 13 residues. The data originate from a study of shared clonotypes between healthy human individuals. Overall study results and limits: Among donors, clonotype sharing was expected to be affected by sequencing depth.

This chain connects TRBV6-5 to TRBJ2-3, with D hard to call. The sample consisted of naive CD4+ T cells sorted from blood. Subset: CD45RA+ positively selected. The TCR was taken from a man aged 18 to 29 in good health. CDR3 sequence (DNA): TGTGCCAGCAGTACCCCTGCGCGCGATACGCAGTATTTT. It is translated as CASSTPARDTQYF.